This TCR beta chain is from a study of T cell changes during pregnancy in multiple sclerosis. This table comes from immunoSEQ multiplex PCR, and its TCRdb copy is limited to in-frame clones, with some not included. The sample has 120,000 or so clones; roughly 92% are singletons. Germline CDR1 and CDR2: MNHEY and SMNVEV (reference sequence). CDR3 length equals 15 residues. Trimming stripped 6 bases from V and 3 bases from J, with 17 bases between. J is TRBJ1-1 and V is TRBV27, with D tentatively TRBD1 (6 bases). Here the sequenced sample was peripheral blood, taken before pregnancy. The TCR originated in a female donor with multiple sclerosis, enrolled in a pregnancy study. CDR3 loop: CASRPVQQGYTEAFF. The CDR3, as DNA: TGTGCCAGCAGACCAGTGCAACAGGGATACACTGAAGCTTTCTTT.